This paragraph reports one T cell receptor (beta chain). No antigen is known for it. This sample was included in a study of shared clonotypes between healthy human individuals. Clones were sequenced by immunoSEQ multiplex PCR, and TCRdb holds only the in-frame ones, with some missing. The sample consists of roughly 1,800,000 clones, over 85% of them appearing once. Positively selected for CCR7, the CD45RO-negative cells used as naive CD8 cells excluded terminally differentiated effector memory CD45RA+ cells. Findings of the study overall: Rarefaction gave evidence that sorted-subset sequencing remained incomplete despite large depth. Researchers found naive subsets generally carried larger estimated richness than memory subsets.

The CDR3 is 13 amino acids. Deletions cut 3 bases from V and 3 bases from J, with 9 bases between. In germline, CDR1 is LNHDA, CDR2 SQIVND (reference sequence). This receptor was obtained from a man aged 18-30 years in good health. The chain is built from TRBV19 and TRBJ2-7; no firm D call. The sequencing sample was made of naive CD8+ T cells sorted from blood. The CDR3: CASSIADNYEQYF. The DNA for the CDR3 is TGTGCCAGTAGTATTGCGGATAACTACGAGCAGTACTTC.